This T cell receptor (beta chain) was sequenced in a study of CD8+CD57+ T cells in acquired aplastic anemia. Overall study: Sorted CD4+ and CD8+ cell DNA averaged 3.2 ug.

Germline loops: CDR1 LNHDA, CDR2 SQIVND (reference sequence). V was shortened by 3 bases and J by 3 bases, with 8 bases between the two germline ends. CDR3 size: 13 residues. In its sample, this clonotype was seen a few times. Genomic DNA, the template, was used for profiling of the TCR beta VDJ and CDR3. TCRdb re-derived calls from the reads in MiXCR, one entry per CDR3 protein. Of about 270,000 distinct CDR3 sequences in the sample, roughly 50% are singletons; the top ten hold around 8%. The sample consisted of sorted CD4+, CD8+, or CD8+CD57+ T cells (not recorded which) from PBMCs. The source is a human donor with severe aplastic anemia or a healthy control (not recorded which). The gene calls are TRBV19 and TRBJ1-1; D ambiguous. The CDR3 is CASSIYSDTEAFF. CDR3 nucleotides: TGTGCCAGTAGTATCTACAGTGACACTGAAGCTTTCTTT.